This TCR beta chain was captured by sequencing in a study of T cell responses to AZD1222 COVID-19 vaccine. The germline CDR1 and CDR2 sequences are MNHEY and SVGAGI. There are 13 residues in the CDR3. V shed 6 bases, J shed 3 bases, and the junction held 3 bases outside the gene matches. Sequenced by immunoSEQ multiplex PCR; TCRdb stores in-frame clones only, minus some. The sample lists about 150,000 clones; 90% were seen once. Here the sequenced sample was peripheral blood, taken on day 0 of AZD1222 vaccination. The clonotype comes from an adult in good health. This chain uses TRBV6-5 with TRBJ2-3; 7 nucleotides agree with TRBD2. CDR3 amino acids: CASRVGGTDTQYF. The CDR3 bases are TGTGCCAGCAGGGTGGGGGGGACAGATACGCAGTATTTT.